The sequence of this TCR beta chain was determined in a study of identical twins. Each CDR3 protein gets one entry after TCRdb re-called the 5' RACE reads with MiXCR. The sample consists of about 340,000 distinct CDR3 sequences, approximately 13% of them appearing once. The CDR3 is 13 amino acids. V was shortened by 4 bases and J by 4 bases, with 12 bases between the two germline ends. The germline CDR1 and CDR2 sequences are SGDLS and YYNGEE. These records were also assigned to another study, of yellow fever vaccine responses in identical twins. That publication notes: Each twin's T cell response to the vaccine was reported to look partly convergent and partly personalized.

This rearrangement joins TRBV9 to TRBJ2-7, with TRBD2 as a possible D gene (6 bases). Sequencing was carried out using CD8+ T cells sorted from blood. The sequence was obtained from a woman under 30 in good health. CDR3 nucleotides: TGTGCCAGCAGCTCCGGGACTCAATACGAGCAGTACTTC. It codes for CASSSGTQYEQYF.